A selection of T cell receptor beta chains follows, all from one sample in a study of breast tumors, draining lymph nodes, adjacent tissues. TCRdb recomputed calls from the multiplex PCR reads with MiXCR, one row per CDR3 protein. The table records roughly 130,000 distinct CDR3 sequences, roughly 33% of them present only once. Sequencing input: axillary lymph node tissue. These receptors were obtained from a female donor with breast cancer. Some clones in this sample may be carry-over from other donors' samples. CDR3s include the opening cysteine and the closing phenylalanine or tryptophan. The D gene is left open where the match is weak. Only some rows state a clone size, as once, few, many or a class for expanded clones.

V gene	J gene	D gene	CDR3 length	clone size	CDR3 DNA	CDR3 protein
TRBV6-5	TRBJ2-3	.	16	.	TGTGCCAGCAGTCACTCGGGGTTTAGGGGGTCAGATACGCAGTATTTT	CASSHSGFRGSDTQYF
TRBV27	TRBJ2-5	.	17	.	TGTGCCAGCAGTCACTCAAGGCCCCGACTGGAGAGAGAGACCCAGTACTTC	CASSHSRPRLERETQYF
TRBV12-3/TRBV12-4	TRBJ2-3	TRBD1	17	many	TGTGCCAGCAGTTCCGGACAGGGGAAATTTAGCACAGATACGCAGTATTTT	CASSSGQGKFSTDTQYF
TRBV20-1	TRBJ1-3	.	16	many	TGCAGTGCTAGAGCCACCAAGGACAGTCTCGGAAACACCATATATTTT	CSARATKDSLGNTIYF
TRBV6-1	TRBJ2-3	.	12	.	TGTGCCAGCAGTCTTTTGGGAGATACGCAGTATTTT	CASSLLGDTQYF
TRBV9	TRBJ2-5	.	15	.	TGTGCCAGCAGCCAACCTGGTGGGTTGCAAGAGGCCCAGTACTTC	CASSQPGGLQEAQYF
TRBV9	TRBJ2-5	.	14	.	TGTGCCAGCAGCGTAGGGGGGCCCAATCAGCCCCAGTCCTTC	CASSVGGPNQPQSF
TRBV6-2/TRBV6-3	TRBJ2-3	TRBD1	14	many	TGTGCCAGCAGAGCCGGGACAGACACAGATACGCAGTATTTT	CASRAGTDTDTQYF
TRBV30	TRBJ1-1	TRBD1	12	.	TGTGCCTGGAGCCGGACAGGGGGTTCGGCTTTCTTT	CAWSRTGGSAFF
TRBV30	TRBJ1-2	TRBD1	14	many	TGTGCCTGGAGGAGCGCAGGGGGCAGCTATGGCTACACCTTC	CAWRSAGGSYGYTF
TRBV18	TRBJ2-1	TRBD1	16	few	TGTGCCAGCTCACCAACTAGGACAGGGGGAAGCAATGAGCAGTTCTTC	CASSPTRTGGSNEQFF
TRBV7-2	TRBJ2-2	.	14	many	TGTGCCAGCAGCTTGACCCAAGCGACCGGGGAGCTGTTTTTT	CASSLTQATGELFF